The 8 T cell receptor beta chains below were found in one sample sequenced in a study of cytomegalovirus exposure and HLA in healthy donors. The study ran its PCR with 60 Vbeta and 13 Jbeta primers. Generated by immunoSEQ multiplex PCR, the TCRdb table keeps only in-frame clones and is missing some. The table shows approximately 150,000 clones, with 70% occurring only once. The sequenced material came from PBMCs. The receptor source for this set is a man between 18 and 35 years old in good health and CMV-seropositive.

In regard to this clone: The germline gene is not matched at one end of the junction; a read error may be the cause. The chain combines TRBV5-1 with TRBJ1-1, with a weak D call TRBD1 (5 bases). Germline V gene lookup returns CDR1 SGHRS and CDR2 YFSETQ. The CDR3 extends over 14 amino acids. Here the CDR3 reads CASSLGDFGTEAFF. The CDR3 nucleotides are TGCGCCAGCAGTTTGGGGGACTTTGGCACTGAAGCTTTCTTT.

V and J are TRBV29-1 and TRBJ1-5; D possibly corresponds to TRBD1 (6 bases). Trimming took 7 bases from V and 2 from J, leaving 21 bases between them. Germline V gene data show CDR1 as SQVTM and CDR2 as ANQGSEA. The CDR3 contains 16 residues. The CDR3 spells CSALITGGAGNQPQHF. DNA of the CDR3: TGCAGCGCCTTGATTACGGGGGGCGCCGGCAATCAGCCCCAGCATTTT. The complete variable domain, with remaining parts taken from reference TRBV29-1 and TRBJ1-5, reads SAVISQKPSRDICQRGTSLTIQCQVDSQVTMMFWYRQQPGQSLTLIATANQGSEATYESGFVIDKFPISRPNLTFSTLTVSNMSPEDSSIYLCSALITGGAGNQPQHFGDGTRLSIL.

The CDR3 loop is CASREGETQYF. As DNA, the CDR3 is TGTGCCAGCAGGGAGGGGGAGACCCAGTACTTC. The chain recombines TRBV2 with TRBJ2-5; maybe TRBD2 (6 bases). Germline CDR1 reads SNHLY; CDR2 reads FYNNEI. The CDR3 runs to 11 residues. V lost 6 bases and J lost 5, with 7 bases in between.

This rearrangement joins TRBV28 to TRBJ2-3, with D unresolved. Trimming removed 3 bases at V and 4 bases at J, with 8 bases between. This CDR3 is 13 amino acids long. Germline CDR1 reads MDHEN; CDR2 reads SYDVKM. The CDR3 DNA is TGTGCCAGCAGTTTCCGCTCGGCAGATACGCAGTATTTT. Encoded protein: CASSFRSADTQYF.

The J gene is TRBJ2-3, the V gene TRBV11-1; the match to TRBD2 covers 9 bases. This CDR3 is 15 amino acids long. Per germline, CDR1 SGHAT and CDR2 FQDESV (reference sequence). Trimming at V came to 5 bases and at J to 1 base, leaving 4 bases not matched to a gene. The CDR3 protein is CASSPRGGRTDTQYF. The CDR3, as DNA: TGTGCCAGCAGCCCGCGGGGGGGGCGCACAGATACGCAGTATTTT. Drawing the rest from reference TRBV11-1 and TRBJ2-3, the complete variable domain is EAEVAQSPRYKITEKSQAVAFWCDPISGHATLYWYRQILGQGPELLVQFQDESVVDDSQLPKDRFSAERLKGVDSTLKIQPAELGDSAMYLCASSPRGGRTDTQYFGPGTRLTVL.

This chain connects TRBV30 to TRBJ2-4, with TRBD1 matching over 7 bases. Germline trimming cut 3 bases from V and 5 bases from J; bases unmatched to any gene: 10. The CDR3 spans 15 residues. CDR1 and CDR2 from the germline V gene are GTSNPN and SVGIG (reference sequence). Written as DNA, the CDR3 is TGTGCCTGGAGCGGCAGGGGGAAGAGGGAAAACATTCAGTACTTC. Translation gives CAWSGRGKRENIQYF.

This chain's CDR3 is CASSLGGQRASGTQYF. The CDR3, as DNA: TGTGCCAGCAGCTTAGGGGGTCAGCGGGCCTCTGGGACCCAGTACTTC. The chain employs TRBV7-2 and TRBJ2-5, with a possible D match to TRBD2 (6 bases). From germline, CDR1 is SGHTA and CDR2 FQGNSA. Trimming cost V 1 base and J 7 bases, with 19 bases left between them. The CDR3 runs to 16 residues.

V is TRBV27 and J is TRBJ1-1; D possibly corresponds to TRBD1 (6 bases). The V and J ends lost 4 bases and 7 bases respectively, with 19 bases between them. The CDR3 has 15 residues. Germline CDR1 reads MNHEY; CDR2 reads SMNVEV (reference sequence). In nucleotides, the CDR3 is TGTGCCAGCAGTTACAGGGCAGGGGCAAATTTTGAAGCTTTCTTT. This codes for CASSYRAGANFEAFF.